The T cell receptor beta chain described here comes from a study of blood T cell repertoires in COVID-19 (TCRdb year 2020). Study-wide context: Samples covering the acute and convalescent phases of COVID-19 were provided by collaborators in the United States, Italy and Spain. Samples were obtained from the ongoing ImmuneRACE study (first 160 participants) and from 1,000 to 1,500 subjects provided by 6 global collaborators. The material from the prospective study consisted of cDNA or gDNA derived from T cells, B-cell-depleted T cells, or PBMCs. HLA class I and class II types, where available, came from metadata supplied by the sample provider rather than from assay-based typing. The sample metadata nearly always contained a de-identified subject ID, COVID-19 status, age in years and sex. Deeply sampled blood TCRbeta repertoires from subjects exposed to, actively infected with, or recovered from COVID-19 were included in the dataset. The repertoires were released in a freely available public database meant as a resource for research on the immune response to SARS-CoV-2.

V loses 2 bases, J loses 3 bases, and the germline ends lie 11 bases apart. The germline V gene supplies CDR1 SGHRS and CDR2 YFSETQ. The CDR3 holds 14 amino acids from the cysteine to the phenylalanine. Just the 42-base CDR3 DNA is kept, in frame starting at base 1. One collaborating source in Seattle enrolled patients while the patients were actively infected and followed the patients over time throughout the course of disease. The collaborating institutions used their own protocols to collect whole blood in K2EDTA tubes. Collaborator samples were shipped for TCRbeta analysis as frozen whole blood, isolated PBMCs, or DNA extracted from either sample type. What the authors observed across the whole study: The quantity of clinical and demographic metadata differed by source and by participant and was supplied without curation.

For this clone: Its target antigen remains unknown. Base-call qualities are not available, and no considerably larger clone is one nucleotide away.

TCRbeta CDR3 regions were amplified from genomic DNA using the immunoSEQ Assay, a bias-controlled multiplex PCR. The study's own analysis went as follows. Nucleated cell counts per sample were estimated from amplification of reference gene primers within the assay. To quantify the absolute abundance of each unique TCRbeta CDR3 rearrangement, sequence reads were collapsed and filtered. For each sample, productive Simpson clonality was calculated as the square root of Simpson's diversity index across productive rearrangements. In TCRdb, the immuneACCESS table is reduced to in-frame sequences with V and J assigned. These tables do not hold every clone; where another copy was compared, an unresolved V gene accounts for under half, and the others remain unexplained. That table supplies the V and J calls and clone size; D and trimming were determined from the DNA. This sample gives about 68,000 clones in total; roughly 91% of them show up just once. Around 7% of the sample rests with the top ten.

The source of this sequence is a man in his forties with COVID-19, enrolled during active disease. Here the chain combines TRBV5-1 and TRBJ2-5; the D gene identity is not certain. Source material: peripheral blood. The CDR3 region has the sequence CASSLSDTEETQYF. The DNA reads as follows: TGCGCCAGCAGCTTATCCGACACCGAAGAGACCCAGTACTTC.